This passage covers 14 T cell receptor beta chains from one sample sequenced in a study of T cell responses to AZD1222 COVID-19 vaccine. Sequenced by immunoSEQ multiplex PCR; TCRdb stores in-frame clones only, minus some. The data show more than 85,000 clones, approximately 90% seen once. The starting material was peripheral blood, obtained 28 days after the second AZD1222 dose. The source is an adult who received the AZD1222 COVID-19 vaccine.

CDR3 sequence: CASSISGSGGYYNEQFF. The DNA for the CDR3 is TGTGCCAGTAGTATAAGCGGGAGCGGGGGTTACTACAATGAGCAGTTCTTC. The chain carries TRBV19 and TRBJ2-1, with 8 positions matching TRBD2. Trimming at V came to 2 bases and at J to 3 bases, leaving 9 bases not matched to a gene. This CDR3 comprises 17 residues. Germline values: CDR1 LNHDA, CDR2 SQIVND (reference sequence).

V and J are TRBV27 and TRBJ1-4; D not resolved. In germline, CDR1 is MNHEY, CDR2 SMNVEV (reference sequence). The CDR3 consists of 14 residues. V was cut by 4 bases and J by 0 bases, with 6 bases left in between. CDR3 region: CASSSVPTNEKLFF. The CDR3 region has the DNA TGTGCCAGCAGTTCAGTCCCAACTAATGAAAAACTGTTTTTT.

This chain links TRBV30 with TRBJ2-7; the D call may be TRBD1 or TRBD2 (5 bases each). With 0 bases removed from V and 6 bases from J, the gap between germline ends came to 12 bases. Germline values: CDR1 GTSNPN, CDR2 SVGIG (reference sequence). The CDR3 is 13 amino acids. CDR3 loop: CAWSVGTAAEQYF. Written as DNA, the CDR3 is TGTGCCTGGAGTGTCGGGACCGCAGCCGAGCAGTACTTC. Full variable domain (outside the CDR3, taken from reference TRBV30 and TRBJ2-7): SQTIHQWPATLVQPVGSPLSLECTVEGTSNPNLYWYRQAAGRGLQLLFYSVGIGQISSEVPQNLSASRPQDRQFILSSKKLLLSDSGFYLCAWSVGTAAEQYFGPGTRLTVT.

The chain has TRBV21-1 and TRBJ1-2; the table names TRBD1, a call not compared with the DNA. TRBV21-1 constitutes a pseudogene. This CDR3 spans 12 amino acids. The chain's CDR3 is CASSRDRGGYTF. DNA of the CDR3: TGTGCCAGCAGCAGGGACAGGGGTGGCTACACCTTC.

The V gene is TRBV12-3 or TRBV12-4, the J gene TRBJ1-4; tentative D call: TRBD1 (5 bases). This CDR3 has 12 amino acids. V lost 1 base to trimming and J lost 10 bases, with 7 bases between them. CDR3 bases: TGTGCCAGCAGTTTAGGACAGCGAAAACTGTTTTTT. Its translation: CASSLGQRKLFF.

The rearrangement links TRBV6-2 or TRBV6-3 to TRBJ2-3, with no clear D. V gave up 5 bases and J gave up 0 bases, with 15 bases separating them. Germline V gene sequence: CDR1 MNHEY, CDR2 SVGEGT. There are 16 residues in the CDR3. The CDR3, as DNA: TGTGCCAGCAGTATCGTGTCACACTTTAGCACAGATACGCAGTATTTT. This sequence encodes CASSIVSHFSTDTQYF.

The chain employs TRBV3-1 (or the pseudogene TRBV3-2) and TRBJ2-7; D might be TRBD1 (7 bases). The CDR3 contains 13 residues. Trimming cost V 5 bases and J 4 bases, with 12 bases left between them. Germline V CDR1 and CDR2: LGHDT, YNNKEL (reference sequence). CDR3 nucleotide sequence: TGTGCCAGCAGCTCCAGGGGGGTTTACGAGCAGTACTTC. Translated: CASSSRGVYEQYF.

Only a few counts were recorded for this clone. The rearrangement uses TRBV19 and TRBJ1-6; D gene uncertain. Trimming cost V 6 bases and J 5 bases, with 8 bases left between them. This CDR3 has 13 residues. CDR1 and CDR2 (germline): LNHDA, SQIVND (reference sequence). The CDR3 DNA is TGTGCCAGTAGGAGGGATAATAATTCACCCCTCCACTTT. It encodes CASRRDNNSPLHF.

The V call is TRBV9, the J call TRBJ1-3; D is possibly TRBD1 (5 bases). This CDR3 spans 15 amino acids. V shed 1 base and J shed 3 bases, with 11 bases lying between them. Germline V gene data show CDR1 as SGDLS and CDR2 as YYNGEE. CDR3 coding DNA: TGTGCCAGCAGCGTATCGGGGCTAGATGGAAACACCATATATTTT. Protein: CASSVSGLDGNTIYF.

The rearrangement joins TRBV7-9 to TRBJ1-5; D may be TRBD1 (5 bases). CDR3 length: 19 residues. V gave up 4 bases and J gave up 0 bases, with 22 bases separating them. Germline loops: CDR1 SEHNR, CDR2 FQNEAQ (reference sequence). The CDR3 sequence is CASSSSITGNHYSNQPQHF. The CDR3 DNA is TGTGCCAGCAGCTCGTCCATAACAGGAAACCACTATAGCAATCAGCCCCAGCATTTT.

This clone was counted between two and nine times. Other DNA sequences in the same sample also yield this CDR3. V is TRBV27 and J is TRBJ2-7; D remains unclear. The V end was cut by 3 bases, the J end by 5 bases, with 5 bases between. The CDR3 runs to 11 residues. Germline lookup yields CDR1 MNHEY and CDR2 SMNVEV (reference sequence). The CDR3 loop reads CASSFGHEQYF. In nucleotides, the CDR3 is TGTGCCAGCAGTTTCGGTCACGAGCAGTACTTC.

The chain carries TRBV19 and TRBJ1-1; D remains ambiguous. V was clipped by 6 bases and J by 7 bases, with 15 bases between them. Per the germline V gene, CDR1 is LNHDA and CDR2 is SQIVND (reference sequence). This CDR3 comprises 13 residues. CDR3 in amino acids: CASRQRGPHEAFF. The CDR3 nucleotides read TGTGCCAGTAGGCAACGCGGACCGCATGAAGCTTTCTTT.

The chain recombines TRBV7-9 with TRBJ1-2, with TRBD1 identical over 8 bases. The V segment lost 5 bases and the J segment 1 base; nucleotides outside the gene matches: 6. The CDR3 has 15 residues. CDR1 is SEHNR, CDR2 FQNEAQ, per germline (reference sequence). The CDR3 sequence: CASSPVTGDNYGYTF. The CDR3 region has the DNA TGTGCCAGCAGCCCTGTGACAGGGGATAACTATGGCTACACCTTC.

This chain joins TRBV10-3 and TRBJ2-2, with D unclear. The CDR3 extends over 11 amino acids. Per germline, CDR1 ENHRY and CDR2 SYGVKD. Trimming removed 6 bases from V and 6 bases from J, with 5 bases in between. The CDR3 DNA is TGTGCCATCAGAGCCGCCGGGGAGCTGTTTTTT. It codes for CAIRAAGELFF.